A single sample gave rise to the 18 T cell receptor beta chains below, sequenced in a study of T cells in Graves' hyperthyroidism and ophthalmopathy. Amplified regions were TCR beta CDR3 sequences from RNA transcripts. When the TCR CDR3 underwent first-round RT-PCR, the HTBI primer set was used. TCRdb analysed the multiplex PCR reads with MiXCR anew, one entry per CDR3 protein. The sample has more than 500,000 distinct CDR3 sequences, roughly 16% seen once. Source material: blood. These receptor sequences come from a woman in her 30s with Graves' hyperthyroidism.

This clonotype was seen repeatedly, ten times or more. The V gene is TRBV7-3, the J gene TRBJ2-3, with TRBD2 matching 9 bases. This CDR3 is built from 16 residues. V shed 5 bases and J 2 bases; nucleotides not matched to a gene: 8. Germline values: CDR1 SGHTA, CDR2 FQGTGA. The CDR3, as DNA: TGTGCCAGCAGCCAAGCTGGACTAGCGTTCACAGATACGCAGTATTTT. It is translated as CASSQAGLAFTDTQYF.

This clonotype was detected ten times or more. The chain employs TRBV11-3 and TRBJ2-5, with a possible D match to TRBD1 (7 bases). The germline CDR1 and CDR2 sequences are SGHNT and YENEEA. V shed 5 bases and J shed 2 bases, with 15 bases lying between them. The CDR3 has 15 residues. The CDR3 here is CASSQRGTDQETQYF. CDR3 DNA sequence: TGTGCCAGCAGCCAGCGCGGGACAGATCAAGAGACCCAGTACTTC.

A few counts support this clonotype. This chain joins TRBV5-1 and TRBJ2-2; TRBD2 agrees at 15 bases. The germline V gene encodes CDR1 SGHRS and CDR2 YFSETQ. CDR3 length equals 19 residues. V shed 5 bases and J 4 bases; nucleotides not matched to a gene: 12. The CDR3 loop reads CASRGLAGGPDRRTGELFF. CDR3 in DNA: TGCGCCAGCAGAGGACTAGCGGGAGGGCCTGATCGTCGCACCGGGGAGCTGTTTTTT.

The V gene is TRBV6-1, the J gene TRBJ2-1; D ambiguous. Germline V gene lookup returns CDR1 MNHNS and CDR2 SASEGT. V was shortened by 5 bases and J by 4 bases, with 15 bases between the two germline ends. The CDR3 spans 15 residues. The CDR3 region is CASSPDTLFYNEQFF. CDR3 coding DNA: TGTGCCAGCAGTCCCGACACCCTTTTTTACAATGAGCAGTTCTTC.

Only a few counts were recorded for this clonotype. The chain carries TRBV11-3 and TRBJ2-3, with TRBD2 matching 10 bases. The CDR3 runs 16 residues. J gave up 4 bases and V 5 bases, and 9 bases lay outside the gene matches. Germline assignment: CDR1 SGHNT and CDR2 YENEEA. The CDR3 protein is CASSPRGTSAADTQYF. CDR3 nucleotide sequence: TGTGCCAGCAGCCCCAGGGGGACTAGCGCGGCAGATACGCAGTATTTT.

The rearrangement joins TRBV11-1 to TRBJ2-2, with 7 bases that match TRBD2. This CDR3 has 16 residues. Germline V CDR1 and CDR2: SGHAT, FQDESV (reference sequence). J lost 6 bases, V lost 5 bases, and 12 bases had no gene match. The CDR3 reads CASSLQLAGAAGELFF. DNA of the CDR3: TGTGCCAGCAGCCTCCAGCTCGCGGGAGCGGCCGGGGAGCTGTTTTTT.

The V and J genes are TRBV7-6 and TRBJ2-2; TRBD2 might be the D (6 bases). The CDR3 sequence is 19 residues long. V was cut by 5 bases and J by 2 bases, with 24 bases left in between. Germline loops: CDR1 SGHVS, CDR2 FNYEAQ. The CDR3 sequence is CASSPSPSGRDLNTGELFF. The CDR3 nucleotides read TGTGCCAGCAGCCCTTCTCCTTCTGGGCGGGACCTAAACACCGGGGAGCTGTTTTTT.

This clonotype was observed a few times. DNA of the CDR3: TGTGCCATCAGTGATAAGGTAGCGGGGGGATACGAGCAGTACTTC. Amino acids: CAISDKVAGGYEQYF. V and J are TRBV10-3 and TRBJ2-7; 10 positions match TRBD2. Trimming cost V 3 bases and J 4 bases; bases outside gene matches: 6. The CDR3 contains 15 residues. CDR1 and CDR2 (germline): ENHRY, SYGVKD.

In this sample, this clonotype turned up a few times. J is TRBJ2-3 and V is TRBV7-6; D remains unclear. The germline V gene has CDR1 SGHVS and CDR2 FNYEAQ. The V end lost 2 bases, the J end lost 1 base, and 16 bases lay between the germline ends. The CDR3 consists of 17 residues. CDR3 nucleotide sequence: TGTGCCAGCAGCTTAAGATGGGTGCCTCAGGGCACAGATACGCAGTATTTT. The encoded protein is CASSLRWVPQGTDTQYF. The whole variable domain, remainder taken from reference TRBV7-6 and TRBJ2-3, is GAGVSQSPRYKVTKRGQDVALRCDPISGHVSLYWYRQALGQGPEFLTYFNYEAQQDKSGLPNDRFSAERPEGSISTLTIQRTEQRDSAMYRCASSLRWVPQGTDTQYFGPGTRLTVL.

This clonotype was recorded a few times. The chain is built from TRBV6-2 or TRBV6-3 and TRBJ2-2; D unresolved. Germline CDR1 MNHEY, CDR2 SVGEGT. The CDR3 length is 12 residues. Trimming took 4 bases from V and 8 from J, leaving 8 bases between them. CDR3 coding DNA: TGTGCCAGCAGTTCGGACGAGGGGGAGCTGTTTTTT. As protein: CASSSDEGELFF.

This clonotype was detected ten times or more. This chain connects TRBV20-1 to TRBJ1-2; 9 positions agree with TRBD1. Germline values: CDR1 DFQATT, CDR2 SNEGSKA (reference sequence). This CDR3 is 14 amino acids long. V lost 0 bases to trimming and J lost 7 bases; unmatched junction nucleotides: 6. CDR3 sequence (DNA): TGCAGTGCTAGAGATCCGGACAGGGGAGGTGGCTACACCTTC. Translating it yields CSARDPDRGGGYTF.

Only a few counts were recorded for this clonotype. This may be a read error: a much more frequent sequence differs by one nucleotide. This chain links TRBV30 with TRBJ1-1; no definite D call. The V and J ends lost 2 bases and 0 bases respectively, with 7 bases between them. This CDR3 spans 13 amino acids. The germline CDR1 and CDR2 sequences are GTSNPN and SVGIG (reference sequence). In nucleotides, the CDR3 is TGTGCCTGGAGTATAGGGCTGAACACTGAAGCTTTCTTT. It encodes CAWSIGLNTEAFF.

This clonotype was recorded at least ten times. The chain joins TRBV12-3 or TRBV12-4 to TRBJ1-2, with D uncertain. The CDR3 length is 11 residues. V lost 8 bases and J 5 bases, leaving 9 bases between the germline ends. Here the CDR3 DNA reads TGTGCCAGCGGCCTGGGGTATGGCTACACCTTC. It codes for CASGLGYGYTF.

This clonotype was observed at least ten times. This chain links TRBV28 with TRBJ1-2; a weak D match, TRBD1 (5 bases). Germline V lookup: CDR1 MDHEN, CDR2 SYDVKM. With 6 bases removed from V and 4 bases from J, the gap between germline ends came to 15 bases. The CDR3 has 14 residues. Here the CDR3 reads CASRGKGKSYGYTF. The CDR3 DNA is TGTGCCAGCAGGGGTAAGGGGAAGAGCTATGGCTACACCTTC.

This clonotype was counted between two and nine times. This chain joins TRBV19 and TRBJ2-3, with 9 bases matching TRBD2. The J segment lost 1 base and the V segment lost 8 bases, leaving 1 base of the junction unmatched. The CDR3 length is 13 residues. CDR1 is LNHDA, CDR2 SQIVND, per germline (reference sequence). Here the CDR3 DNA reads TGTGCCAGTCGGACTAGCGGCACAGATACGCAGTATTTT. Translated: CASRTSGTDTQYF.

In its sample, this clonotype was seen many times. CDR3 sequence: CASSQPGLNYNEQFF. Here the CDR3 DNA reads TGTGCCAGCAGCCAGCCGGGACTGAACTACAATGAGCAGTTCTTC. The chain recombines TRBV7-2 with TRBJ2-1; possibly TRBD2 for D (6 bases). The germline V gene encodes CDR1 SGHTA and CDR2 FQGNSA. The CDR3 extends over 15 amino acids. Trimming cost V 5 bases and J 3 bases, with 14 bases left between them.

This clonotype was counted many times. The V call is TRBV6-1, the J call TRBJ2-7; D uncertain. V was pared by 7 bases and J by 4 bases, with 17 bases between. The CDR3 spans 14 residues. CDR1 and CDR2 (germline): MNHNS, SASEGT. The CDR3 region has the DNA TGTGCCAGCAAATCTTCAGCGTCCTTTTACGAGCAGTACTTC. Translation: CASKSSASFYEQYF.

Many counts were recorded for this clonotype. The chain employs TRBV18 and TRBJ2-5; the match to TRBD2 covers 12 bases. Germline loops: CDR1 KGHSH, CDR2 LQKENI. There are 15 residues in the CDR3. V lost 6 bases, J lost 1 base, and 3 bases stayed unmatched. CDR3 region: CASSWTSGTQETQYF. CDR3 nucleotides: TGTGCCAGCTCCTGGACTAGCGGGACCCAAGAGACCCAGTACTTC.